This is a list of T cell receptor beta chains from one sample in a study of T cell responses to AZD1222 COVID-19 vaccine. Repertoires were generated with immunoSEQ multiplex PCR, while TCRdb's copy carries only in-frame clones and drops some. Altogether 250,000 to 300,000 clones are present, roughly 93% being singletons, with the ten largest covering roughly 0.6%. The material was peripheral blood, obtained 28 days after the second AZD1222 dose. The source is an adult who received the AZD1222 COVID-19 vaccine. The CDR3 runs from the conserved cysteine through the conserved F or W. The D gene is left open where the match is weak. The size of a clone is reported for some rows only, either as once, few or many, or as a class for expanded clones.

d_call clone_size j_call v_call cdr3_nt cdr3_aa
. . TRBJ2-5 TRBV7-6 TGTGCCAGCAGCGAAAACACTCCCCGAGAGACCCAGTACTTC CASSENTPRETQYF
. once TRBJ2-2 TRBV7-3 TGTGCCAGCATGGTTGGGGATAAGAGCGGGGAGCTGTTTTTT CASMVGDKSGELFF
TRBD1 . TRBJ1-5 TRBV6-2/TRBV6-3 TGTGCCAGCAGTTACAGGACAGGGGGCAATCAGCCCCAGCATTTT CASSYRTGGNQPQHF
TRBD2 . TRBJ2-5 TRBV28 TGTGCCAGCAGTTTCTTTCTAGCGGGACTCGAGACCCAGTACTTC CASSFFLAGLETQYF
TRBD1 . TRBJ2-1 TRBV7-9 TGTGCCAGCAGCCCGCCAGGGGGTTATGAGCAGTTCTTC CASSPPGGYEQFF
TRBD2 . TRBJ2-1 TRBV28 TGTGCCAGCAGTTTCCAGGGACTAGCCGCTAACAATGAGCAGTTCTTC CASSFQGLAANNEQFF
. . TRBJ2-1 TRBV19 TGTGCCAGCGCCCTCACGGGAGTGGGCAATGAGCAGTTCTTC CASALTGVGNEQFF
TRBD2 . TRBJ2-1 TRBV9 TGTGCCAGCAGCGTAGATCGGGCGGGAGTGGACAATGAGCAGTTCTTC CASSVDRAGVDNEQFF
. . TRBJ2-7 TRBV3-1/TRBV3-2 TGTGCCAGCAGCCAAGATGGAGGGACAGCGGCCTACGAGCAGTACTTC CASSQDGGTAAYEQYF
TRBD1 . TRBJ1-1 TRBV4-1 TGCGCCAGCGGATTACAGGGGGGGAACACTGAAGCTTTCTTT CASGLQGGNTEAFF
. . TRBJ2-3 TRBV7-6 TGTGCCAGCAGCTTAGCTAGTCCTGGCACAGATACGCAGTATTTT CASSLASPGTDTQYF
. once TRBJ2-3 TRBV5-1 TGCGCCAGCACTTGGACAAGCACAGATACGCAGTATTTT CASTWTSTDTQYF
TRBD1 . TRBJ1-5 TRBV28 TGTGCCAGCAGACCTCAACACCGGAACAGGGGGCGTAGGAATCAGCCCCAGCATTTT CASRPQHRNRGRRNQPQHF
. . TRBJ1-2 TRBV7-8 TGTGCCAGCAGCTCAGGAGGTGGGGGCGGTGGCTACACCTTC CASSSGGGGGGYTF
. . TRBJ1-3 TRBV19 TGTGCCAGTAGTCGCACGGCCGGGACATCTGGAAACACCATATATTTT CASSRTAGTSGNTIYF
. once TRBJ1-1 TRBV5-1 TGTGCCAGCAGCTTAGAAACAGCCAACACTGAAGCTTTCTTT CASSLETANTEAFF
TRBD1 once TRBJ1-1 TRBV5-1 TGCGCCAGCAGCTACGGACAGGGAGGCACTGAAGCTTTCTTT CASSYGQGGTEAFF
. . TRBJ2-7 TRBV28 TGTGCCAGCAGTCCGTCAGGAGGGAAGCAGTACTTC CASSPSGGKQYF
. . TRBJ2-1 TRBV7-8 TGTGCCAGCAGCTTAGGGGACGGGCCATTGGACAATGAGCAGTTCTTC CASSLGDGPLDNEQFF
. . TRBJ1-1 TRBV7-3 TGTGCCAGCAGCATTAGCAGGGTAGCGAACACTGAAGCTTTCTTT CASSISRVANTEAFF
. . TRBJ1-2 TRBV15 TGTGCCACCAGCACCCTTCTCTATGGCTACACCTTC CATSTLLYGYTF
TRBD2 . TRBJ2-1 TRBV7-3 TGTGCCAGCAGCTTAGGGACTAGCGCGAACAATGAGCAGTTCTTC CASSLGTSANNEQFF
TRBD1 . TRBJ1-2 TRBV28 TGTGCCAGCAGACCGGACAGGGTGTATGGCTACACCTTC CASRPDRVYGYTF
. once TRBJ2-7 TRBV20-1 TGCAGTGCTAGACTCATAGAGGGGTACTTC CSARLIEGYF
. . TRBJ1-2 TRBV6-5 TGTGCCAGCAGAGCCGGGATTAGGGACTATGGCTACACCTTC CASRAGIRDYGYTF
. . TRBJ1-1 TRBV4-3 TGCGCCAGCAGAACTAACGATATGGCGCCAGCTTTCTTT CASRTNDMAPAFF
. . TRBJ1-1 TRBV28 TGTGCCAGCAGTTTGAGGGGCACCAACACTGAAGCTTTCTTT CASSLRGTNTEAFF
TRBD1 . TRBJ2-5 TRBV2 TGTGCCAGGGGACAGGAGGAAGAGACCCAGTACTTC CARGQEEETQYF
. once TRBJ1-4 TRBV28 TGTGCCAGCAGTTTATGGGCAGGTCAGGATGAAAAACTGTTTTTT CASSLWAGQDEKLFF
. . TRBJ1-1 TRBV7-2 TGTGCCAGCAGCCCCCAAGGTAACCCGAACACTGAAGCTTTCTTT CASSPQGNPNTEAFF
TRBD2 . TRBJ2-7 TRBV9 TGTGCCAGCAGCCCTTGGACTAGCGGGCAGTACGAGCAGTACTTC CASSPWTSGQYEQYF
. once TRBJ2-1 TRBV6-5 TGTGCCAGCAGTTACGGGCGCGGGGATGAGCAGTTCTTC CASSYGRGDEQFF
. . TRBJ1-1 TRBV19 TGTGCCAGTAGTATAGGATCGAACACTGAAGCTTTCTTT CASSIGSNTEAFF